One and the same sample provided the 23 T cell receptor beta chains below, sequenced in a study of blood T cell repertoires in COVID-19. Clones were read by immunoSEQ multiplex PCR, and TCRdb kept only the in-frame ones, dropping some. The sample contains about 40,000 clones, approximately 79% of which appear only once. Sequences were obtained from peripheral blood. Source of these receptors: a woman aged 80 or over with acute or convalescent COVID-19.

This sequence joins TRBV6-5 and TRBJ2-7; 11 bases agree with TRBD2. Germline CDR1 is MNHEY and CDR2 is SVGAGI. The junction had 4 bases not matched to a gene; V was cut back by 4 bases and J by 2 bases. This CDR3 has 15 amino acids. DNA for the CDR3: TGTGCCAGCAGTTCGACTAGCGGGGTTACCTACGAGCAGTACTTC. This sequence encodes CASSSTSGVTYEQYF.

This clone has only one observation. This chain connects TRBV6-1 to TRBJ1-5; D perhaps matches TRBD1 (6 bases). The V end lost 6 bases, the J end lost 0 bases, and 12 bases lay between the germline ends. The CDR3 has 15 residues. Per the germline V gene, CDR1 is MNHNS and CDR2 is SASEGT. The CDR3 sequence: CASRRGDTSNQPQHF. Here the CDR3 DNA reads TGTGCCAGCAGGCGAGGGGACACTAGCAATCAGCCCCAGCATTTT.

This clone came up a few times. The chain recombines TRBV11-2 with TRBJ2-1, with TRBD1 identical over 7 bases. The germline V gene has CDR1 SGHAT and CDR2 FQNNGV. The CDR3 loop spans 15 amino acids. The trim removed 1 base at V and 9 bases at J, leaving 9 bases unmatched. The CDR3: CASSLAGLGGGEQFF. Written as DNA, the CDR3 is TGTGCCAGCAGCTTAGCGGGGTTAGGGGGCGGTGAGCAGTTCTTC.

The chain is built from TRBV3-1 (or the pseudogene TRBV3-2) and TRBJ2-3, with D tentatively TRBD1 (6 bases). Germline-derived CDR1 and CDR2 are LGHDT and YNNKEL (reference sequence). The V end lost 4 bases, the J end lost 1 base, and 12 bases lay between the germline ends. CDR3 length: 15 residues. The CDR3 DNA sequence: TGTGCCAGCAGCCCGAATAGACAGGGCACAGATACGCAGTATTTT. Protein: CASSPNRQGTDTQYF.

The genes are TRBV6-2 or TRBV6-3 and TRBJ2-1, with 14 bases fitting TRBD2. The V segment lost 6 bases and the J segment 10 bases; nucleotides outside the gene matches: 11. The germline CDR1 and CDR2 sequences are MNHEY and SVGEGT. The CDR3 is 16 amino acids. The CDR3 DNA reads as TGTGCCAGCAGCCTTGGGACTAGCGGGGGCTTTGGGGAGCAGTTCTTC. The encoded protein is CASSLGTSGGFGEQFF.

The chain employs TRBV6-5 and TRBJ1-2; D gene uncertain. The CDR3 is made up of 14 amino acids. Germline-derived CDR1 and CDR2 are MNHEY and SVGAGI. The V end lost 6 bases, the J end lost 3 bases, and 14 bases lay between the germline ends. The CDR3 loop is CASSLSASHYGYTF. For the CDR3, the DNA is TGTGCCAGCAGCCTCTCTGCGTCTCACTATGGCTACACCTTC.

The gene calls are TRBV10-2 and TRBJ1-6; D is possibly TRBD1 (6 bases). V was shortened by 10 bases and J by 7 bases, with 17 bases between the two germline ends. This CDR3 has 14 amino acids. Germline lookup yields CDR1 WSHSY and CDR2 SAAADI. The CDR3 here is CATSLQGGNSPLHF. DNA for the CDR3: TGCGCCACCTCGTTACAGGGCGGCAATTCACCCCTCCACTTT.

The J gene is TRBJ2-7, the V gene TRBV27; maybe TRBD2 (6 bases). The CDR3 consists of 13 residues. The V end was cut by 2 bases, the J end by 6 bases, with 11 bases between. Germline V CDR1 and CDR2: MNHEY, SMNVEV (reference sequence). In nucleotides, the CDR3 is TGTGCCAGCAGTTTAAATGGAGGGCCCGAGCAGTACTTC. The encoded protein is CASSLNGGPEQYF.

For the CDR3, the DNA is TGTGCCAGCACGGTACAGTACAATGAGCAGTTCTTC. It encodes CASTVQYNEQFF. The gene calls are TRBV2 and TRBJ2-1; D not certain. Trimming took off 7 bases at V and 4 bases at J, with 8 bases between the two ends. The CDR3 spans 12 residues. Per germline, CDR1 SNHLY and CDR2 FYNNEI.

The table lists this clone with a count of one. The chain uses TRBV5-1 and TRBJ1-4; TRBD1 is a possible D gene (5 bases). V was shortened by 4 bases and J by 3 bases, with 13 bases between the two germline ends. Germline V gives CDR1 SGHRS, CDR2 YFSETQ. CDR3 length: 15 residues. The CDR3 DNA follows: TGCGCCAGCAGCCACCCGGGGGGATCTAATGAAAAACTGTTTTTT. This encodes CASSHPGGSNEKLFF. Full variable domain (rest looked up from reference TRBV5-1 and TRBJ1-4): KAGVTQTPRYLIKTRGQQVTLSCSPISGHRSVSWYQQTPGQGLQFLFEYFSETQRNKGNFPGRFSGRQFSNSRSEMNVSTLELGDSALYLCASSHPGGSNEKLFFGSGTQLSVL.

This chain joins TRBV7-2 and TRBJ1-5; D is perhaps TRBD1 (6 bases). CDR1 and CDR2 from the germline V gene are SGHTA and FQGNSA. V gave up 2 bases and J gave up 6 bases, with 26 bases separating them. CDR3 length: 19 residues. In nucleotides, the CDR3 is TGTGCCAGCAGCTTAAGGAGGAGTACAGGGCCCCTCAATAGTCAGCCCCAGCATTTT. It specifies CASSLRRSTGPLNSQPQHF.

This chain joins TRBV5-5 and TRBJ1-1; possibly TRBD1 for D (6 bases). Between the trimmed V and J ends, which lost 0 bases and 5 bases, there was a span of 14 bases. Germline CDR1 SGHKS, CDR2 YYEKEE (reference sequence). The CDR3 runs 15 residues. The CDR3 sequence is CASSLAGRGWTEAFF. In DNA, the CDR3 is TGTGCCAGCAGCTTGGCGGGCAGGGGCTGGACTGAAGCTTTCTTT.

To note about this clone: The junction and the germline gene differ at one end; a read error may be behind it. The chain is built from TRBV10-3 and TRBJ1-1; 7 nucleotides line up with TRBD1. Germline-derived CDR1 and CDR2 are ENHRY and SYGVKD. This CDR3 contains 16 residues. The CDR3 sequence is CASSEPPGQENTEAFF. For the CDR3, the DNA is TGTGCCAGCAGTGAGCCACCCGGACAGGAAAACACTGAAGCTTTCTTT.

V and J are TRBV5-1 and TRBJ2-3; maybe TRBD1 (5 bases). CDR1 is SGHRS and CDR2 is YFSETQ in the germline V gene. V lost 4 bases and J lost 2, with 11 bases in between. The CDR3 runs 14 residues. The CDR3: CASSSIQVTDTQYF. The CDR3 coding sequence is TGCGCCAGCAGCAGCATACAGGTCACAGATACGCAGTATTTT.

The chain employs TRBV2 and TRBJ1-5; 7 nucleotides agree with TRBD1. This CDR3 is 15 amino acids long. Per the germline V gene, CDR1 is SNHLY and CDR2 is FYNNEI. V was pared by 8 bases and J by 2 bases, with 9 bases of the junction left unmatched. The CDR3 nucleotides read TGTGCCAGCTCGGACTTAACAGGGGGCAATCAGCCCCAGCATTTT. Its translation: CASSDLTGGNQPQHF.

This sequence joins TRBV15 and TRBJ2-1; 9 bases are shared with TRBD2. V shed 1 base, J shed 9 bases, and the junction held 7 bases outside the gene matches. This CDR3 region has 15 residues. The germline CDR1 and CDR2 sequences are LNHNV and YYDKDF (reference sequence). CDR3 region: CATSRVGGREGEQFF. DNA of the CDR3: TGTGCCACCAGCAGAGTGGGCGGGAGGGAAGGTGAGCAGTTCTTC.

This chain uses TRBV2 with TRBJ1-5; D may be TRBD1 (6 bases). CDR1 is SNHLY and CDR2 is FYNNEI in the germline V gene. The V end lost 5 bases, the J end lost 3 bases, and 11 bases lay between the germline ends. The CDR3 extends over 14 amino acids. In DNA, the CDR3 is TGTGCCAGCAGTACAGGGATGTCCAATCAGCCCCAGCATTTT. Amino acids: CASSTGMSNQPQHF.

Details on this clone: The junction departs from the called germline gene at one end, perhaps through a read error. V is TRBV7-2 and J is TRBJ2-3, with TRBD2 matching 8 bases. The CDR3 length is 15 residues. Germline V gene lookup returns CDR1 SGHTA and CDR2 FQGNSA. CDR3 sequence: CASSLATSGTDTQYF. CDR3 bases: TGTGCCAGCAGCCTAGCGACTAGCGGCACAGATACGCAGTATTTT.

The V and J genes are TRBV4-3 and TRBJ2-3; 7 bases map to TRBD2. CDR3 size: 17 residues. V trimming: 4 bases; J trimming: 2 bases; junction bases outside the gene matches: 12. Germline CDR1 and CDR2: LGHNA and YSLEER. This CDR3 reads CASSPERGGTNTDTQYF. CDR3 in DNA: TGCGCCAGCAGCCCTGAGCGGGGAGGGACTAACACAGATACGCAGTATTTT.

V usage is TRBV28 and J usage is TRBJ1-2; 7 bases agree with TRBD1. Germline V gene sequence: CDR1 MDHEN, CDR2 SYDVKM. Trimming at V came to 4 bases and at J to 1 base, leaving 6 bases not matched to a gene. The CDR3 has 15 residues. CDR3 in amino acids: CASSSGQALNYGYTF. The CDR3 DNA is TGTGCCAGCAGTTCAGGACAGGCACTTAACTATGGCTACACCTTC.

This chain uses TRBV5-1 with TRBJ2-7; D possibly corresponds to TRBD2 (5 bases). The CDR3 sequence is 14 residues long. CDR1 and CDR2 from the germline V gene are SGHRS and YFSETQ. Trimming took 5 bases from V and 0 from J, leaving 12 bases between them. The CDR3 nucleotides read TGCGCCAGCAGGGAAGCGGCAAGCTCCTACGAGCAGTACTTC. Amino acids: CASREAASSYEQYF.

The V call is TRBV19, the J call TRBJ2-7, with D possibly TRBD1 on 5 matching bases. With 5 bases removed from V and 5 bases from J, the gap between germline ends came to 10 bases. Germline values: CDR1 LNHDA, CDR2 SQIVND (reference sequence). The CDR3 is made up of 12 amino acids. The CDR3 is CASSGAEDEQYF. The DNA of the CDR3 is TGTGCCAGTAGTGGGGCAGAGGACGAGCAGTACTTC.

The genes are TRBV19 and TRBJ1-2; 8 positions match TRBD1. V lost 3 bases and J lost 7; bases outside the gene matches: 4. Looked up from germline, CDR1 is LNHDA and CDR2 is SQIVND (reference sequence). The CDR3 runs to 13 residues. CDR3 amino acids: CASSISQGAGYTF. The CDR3 DNA reads TGTGCCAGTAGTATCAGTCAGGGGGCTGGCTACACCTTC.